One and the same sample provided the 7 T cell receptor beta chains below, sequenced in a study of early T cells in non-severe SARS-CoV-2 infection. From the 5' RACE reads, TCRdb called clonotypes with MiXCR, one entry per CDR3 protein. The sample has some 77,000 distinct CDR3 sequences, less than 5.5% seen once. The sample was whole blood, taken at baseline. The receptors come from an adult who was a healthcare worker with PCR-confirmed SARS-CoV-2 infection or an uninfected control (not recorded which).

The chain carries TRBV28 and TRBJ1-2, with TRBD1 as a possible D gene (5 bases). From germline, CDR1 is MDHEN and CDR2 SYDVKM. Trimming pared 4 bases from V and 7 bases from J, leaving 10 bases between. The CDR3 is made up of 12 amino acids. Written as DNA, the CDR3 is TGTGCCAGCAGTTCAGGGCTGGCTGGCTACACCTTC. Translation gives CASSSGLAGYTF.

This clonotype was seen more than once but under ten times. This chain uses TRBV27 with TRBJ1-2, with D hard to call. V dropped 3 bases and J dropped 1 base, with 6 bases sitting between them. Germline lookup yields CDR1 MNHEY and CDR2 SMNVEV (reference sequence). This CDR3 has 13 residues. CDR3 in amino acids: CASSLASNYGYTF. CDR3 bases: TGTGCCAGCAGTTTGGCAAGTAACTATGGCTACACCTTC.

The chain employs TRBV3-1 and TRBJ1-5; D gene ambiguous. Germline lookup yields CDR1 LGHDT and CDR2 YNNKEL (reference sequence). Trimming removed 0 bases at V and 7 bases at J, with 7 bases between. This CDR3 is built from 13 residues. The CDR3 bases are TGTGCCAGCAGCCAAGATCGGAGGCAGCCCCAGCATTTT. It specifies CASSQDRRQPQHF.

The sample holds a few counts of this clonotype. The gene calls are TRBV5-1 and TRBJ2-7; D call uncertain. The CDR3 loop spans 14 amino acids. Germline V gives CDR1 SGHRS, CDR2 YFSETQ. Trimming cost V 4 bases and J 3 bases, with 14 bases left between them. The CDR3 spells CASSPRSPNYEQYF. The CDR3 DNA follows: TGCGCCAGCAGCCCCCGGAGCCCCAACTACGAGCAGTACTTC.

This clonotype was found many times. For the CDR3, the DNA is TGTGCCAGCAGCCTCGCCCCGAGCGGGAGCTCCTACAATGAGCAGTTCTTC. Encoded protein: CASSLAPSGSSYNEQFF. The rearrangement joins TRBV7-6 to TRBJ2-1; 8 positions match TRBD2. Germline values: CDR1 SGHVS, CDR2 FNYEAQ. The V segment lost 5 bases and the J segment 0 bases; nucleotides outside the gene matches: 9. The CDR3 has 17 amino acids.

This clonotype was seen many times. This rearrangement joins TRBV7-9 to TRBJ1-4; 7 nucleotides align to TRBD1. CDR3 length equals 15 residues. After removal of 5 bases from V and 3 bases from J, the junction contained 6 bases not matched to a gene. Germline V CDR1 and CDR2: SEHNR, FQNEAQ (reference sequence). For the CDR3, the DNA is TGTGCCAGCAGCGGCAACAGGGGCCCTAATGAAAAACTGTTTTTT. Encoded protein: CASSGNRGPNEKLFF.

This clonotype was picked up many times. The rearrangement uses TRBV7-9 and TRBJ1-1, with D unclear. CDR1 and CDR2 (germline): SEHNR, FQNEAQ (reference sequence). Trimming took 1 base from V and 1 from J, leaving 4 bases between them. The CDR3 runs to 13 residues. CDR3 amino acids: CASSLDKNTEAFF. In DNA form, the CDR3 reads TGTGCCAGCAGCTTAGACAAGAACACTGAAGCTTTCTTT.